This TCR beta chain derives from a study of blood T cell repertoires in COVID-19 (TCRdb year 2020). At the level of the whole study: The collaborator samples originated in the United States, Italy and Spain and spanned the acute and convalescent phases of COVID-19. The material from the prospective study consisted of cDNA or gDNA derived from T cells, B-cell-depleted T cells, or PBMCs. Subjects who had been exposed to COVID-19, were actively infected with it, or had recovered from it provided the deeply sampled blood TCRbeta repertoires that made up the dataset. The repertoires were made available in a free public database intended to serve as a resource for research on the immune response to SARS-CoV-2. The samples were drawn from the first 160 participants of the ongoing ImmuneRACE study and from 950 to 1,500 subjects provided by 6 global collaborators. Sample metadata almost always included a de-identified subject ID, COVID-19 status, age in years and sex. Where available, HLA class I and class II types were obtained from metadata supplied by the sample provider rather than from assay-based typing.

Points the paper makes about the study in general: How much clinical and demographic metadata was included differed by source and by participant, and the metadata was provided uncurated.

Enrolling through a virtual design, the prospective study's participants ranged in age from roughly 18 to 89 years and lived across roughly 24 United States geographic areas. In the prospective study, participants were assigned to cohorts based on the clinical history participants reported in a screening survey and a study questionnaire. ImmuneRACE Cohort 3 recovered participants were defined by two consecutive negative NP/OP PCR tests, healthcare professional clearance, or symptom resolution. In the prospective study, mobile phlebotomists collected whole blood, serum and a nasopharyngeal or oropharyngeal swab from each participant. Participants in the prospective study had the option to provide additional blood draws and questionnaires over an approximately two-month period. Before DNA extraction, prospective study blood samples were shipped either frozen or at room temperature. Notes on this clone: The antigen it recognizes is unknown. Base-call qualities are not available, and no considerably larger clone is one nucleotide away.

The immunoSEQ Assay, a bias-controlled multiplex PCR, was used to amplify TCRbeta CDR3 regions from genomic DNA. In the original analysis: The number of nucleated cells in each sample was estimated from the amplification of reference gene primers within the assay. To quantify the absolute abundance of each unique TCRbeta CDR3 rearrangement, sequence reads were collapsed and filtered. For each sample, productive Simpson clonality was calculated as the square root of Simpson's diversity index over productive rearrangements. In its TCRdb copy, this immuneACCESS table keeps in-frame sequences only and misses some clones. Where compared with another copy, unresolved V genes explain less than half of these, and the others have no known cause. That table is the source of V, J and clone size, and D and trimming were worked out from the DNA. This sample gives 250,000 to 350,000 clones in total; 85% of them show up just once. The top ten hold about 2.5% of the sample.

The germline V gene yields WSHSY for CDR1 and SAAADI for CDR2. Including cysteine and phenylalanine, the CDR3 has 13 amino acids. CDR3 DNA is the only sequence kept; it has 39 bases, read in frame from the first base. Between the V and J ends, shortened by 2 bases and 5 bases respectively, the junction contains 7 bases. The sample comprised PBMCs or T cells enriched from blood (not recorded which). The sequence is built from TRBV10-2 and TRBJ1-5, with TRBD1 perhaps the D gene, on 6 matching bases. This sequence was found in a woman in her forties or fifties who had recovered from COVID-19. The CDR3 protein sequence reads: CASSEGGYQPQHF. The sequenced DNA is TGCGCCAGCAGTGAGGGGGGCTATCAGCCCCAGCATTTT.